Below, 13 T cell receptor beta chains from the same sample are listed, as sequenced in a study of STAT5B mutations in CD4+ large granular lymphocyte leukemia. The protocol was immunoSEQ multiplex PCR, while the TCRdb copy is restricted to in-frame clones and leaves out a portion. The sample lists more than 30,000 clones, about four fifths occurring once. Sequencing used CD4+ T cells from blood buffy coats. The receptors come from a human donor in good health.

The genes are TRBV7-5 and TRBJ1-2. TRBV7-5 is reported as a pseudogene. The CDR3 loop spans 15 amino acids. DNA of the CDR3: TGTGCCAGAAGCCGTAGCTTAGGAAAGACCTATGGCTACACCTTC. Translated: CARSRSLGKTYGYTF.

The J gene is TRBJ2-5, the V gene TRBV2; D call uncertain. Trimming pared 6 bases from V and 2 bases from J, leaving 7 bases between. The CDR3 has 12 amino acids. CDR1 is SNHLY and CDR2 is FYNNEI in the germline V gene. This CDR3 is CASRAEQETQYF. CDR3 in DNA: TGTGCCAGCAGGGCAGAGCAAGAGACCCAGTACTTC.

The chain's CDR3 is CASSPPQGGSYNEQFF. For the CDR3, the DNA is TGTGCCAGCTCACCACCGCAGGGAGGATCCTACAATGAGCAGTTCTTC. V and J are TRBV18 and TRBJ2-1, with a weak D call TRBD2 (6 bases). Germline V gene lookup returns CDR1 KGHSH and CDR2 LQKENI. Trimming shortened V by 0 bases and J by 1 base, and 10 bases separated the two germline ends. The CDR3 has 16 amino acids.

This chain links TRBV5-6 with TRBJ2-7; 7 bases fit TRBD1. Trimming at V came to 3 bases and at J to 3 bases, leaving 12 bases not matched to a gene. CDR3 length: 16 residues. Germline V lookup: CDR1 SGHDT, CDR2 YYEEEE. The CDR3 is CASSSKITGENYEQYF. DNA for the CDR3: TGTGCCAGCAGCTCGAAGATTACAGGGGAAAACTACGAGCAGTACTTC.

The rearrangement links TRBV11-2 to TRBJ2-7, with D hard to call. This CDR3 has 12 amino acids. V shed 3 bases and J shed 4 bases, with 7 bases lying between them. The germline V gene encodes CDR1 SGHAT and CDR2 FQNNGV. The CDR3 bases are TGTGCCAGCAGCTTTGTCGGTTACGAGCAGTACTTC. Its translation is CASSFVGYEQYF.

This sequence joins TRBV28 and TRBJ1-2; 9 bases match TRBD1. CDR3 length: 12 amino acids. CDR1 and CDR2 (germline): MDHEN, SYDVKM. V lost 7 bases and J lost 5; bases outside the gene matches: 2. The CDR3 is CASIGTGYGYTF. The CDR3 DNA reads TGTGCCAGCATTGGGACAGGGTATGGCTACACCTTC.

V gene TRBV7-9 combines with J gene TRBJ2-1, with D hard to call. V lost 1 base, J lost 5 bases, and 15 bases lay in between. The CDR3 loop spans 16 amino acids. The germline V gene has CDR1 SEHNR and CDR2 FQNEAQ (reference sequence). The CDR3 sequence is CASSLELLSTNNEQFF. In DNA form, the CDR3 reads TGTGCCAGCAGCTTAGAACTTCTCAGTACAAACAATGAGCAGTTCTTC.

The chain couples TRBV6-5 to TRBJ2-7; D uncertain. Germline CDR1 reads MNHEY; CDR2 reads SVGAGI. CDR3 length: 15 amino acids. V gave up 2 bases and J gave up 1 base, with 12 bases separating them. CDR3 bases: TGTGCCAGCAGTTACGTCCCAAACCCTTCCTACGAGCAGTACTTC. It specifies CASSYVPNPSYEQYF.

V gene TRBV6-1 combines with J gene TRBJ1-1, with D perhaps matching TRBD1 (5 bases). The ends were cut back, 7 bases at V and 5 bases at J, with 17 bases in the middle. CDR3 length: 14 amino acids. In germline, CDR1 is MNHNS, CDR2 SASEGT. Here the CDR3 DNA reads TGTGCCAGCACGCCCTCAGGGTCTGGGACTGAAGCTTTCTTT. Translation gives CASTPSGSGTEAFF.

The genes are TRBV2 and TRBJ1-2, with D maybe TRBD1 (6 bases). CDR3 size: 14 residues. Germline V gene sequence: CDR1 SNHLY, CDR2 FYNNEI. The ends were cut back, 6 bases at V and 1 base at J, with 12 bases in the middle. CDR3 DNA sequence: TGTGCCAGCAGGAGGGACAATAATAACTATGGCTACACCTTC. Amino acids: CASRRDNNNYGYTF.

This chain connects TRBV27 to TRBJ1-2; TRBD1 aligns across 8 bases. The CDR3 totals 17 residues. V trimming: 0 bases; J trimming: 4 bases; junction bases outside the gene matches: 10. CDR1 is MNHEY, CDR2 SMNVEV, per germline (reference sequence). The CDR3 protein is CASSLSPDRASLYGYTF. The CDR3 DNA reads TGTGCCAGCAGTTTATCCCCGGACAGGGCGAGTCTCTATGGCTACACCTTC.

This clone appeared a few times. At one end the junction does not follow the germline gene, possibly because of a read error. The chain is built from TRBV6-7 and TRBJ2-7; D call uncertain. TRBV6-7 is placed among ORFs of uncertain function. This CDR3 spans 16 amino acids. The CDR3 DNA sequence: TGTGCCAGCACTTACGAGTCCAGCAGTAGCTCCTACGAGCAGTACTTC. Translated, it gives CASTYESSSSSYEQYF.

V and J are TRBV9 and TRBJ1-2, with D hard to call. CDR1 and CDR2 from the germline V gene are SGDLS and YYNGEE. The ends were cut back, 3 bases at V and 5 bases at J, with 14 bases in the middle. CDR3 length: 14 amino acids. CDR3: CASSAGPEPYGYTF. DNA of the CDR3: TGTGCCAGCAGCGCGGGCCCGGAGCCATATGGCTACACCTTC.